This is a list of T cell receptor beta chains from one sample in a study of blood T cell repertoires in COVID-19. Data came from immunoSEQ multiplex PCR; TCRdb stores just in-frame clones and leaves some out. The sample lists roughly 300,000 clones, roughly nine tenths occurring once. The specimen was PBMCs or T cells enriched from blood (not recorded which). These receptor sequences come from a woman in her 30s who had recovered from COVID-19. CDR3s include the opening cysteine and the closing phenylalanine or tryptophan. The D gene is left open where the match is weak. Clone sizes are given selectively: once, few, many, or a class where the clone is expanded.

v_call,clone_size,j_call,d_call,cdr3_nt,cdr3_aa
TRBV11-2,-,TRBJ2-1,-,TGTGCCAGCAGCTTAGTACGCGGAGCCTACAATGAGCAGTTCTTC,CASSLVRGAYNEQFF
TRBV27,few,TRBJ1-4,-,TGTGCCAGCAGTCGGGGGAGGAAACTGTTTTTT,CASSRGRKLFF
TRBV6-5,few,TRBJ1-3,TRBD1,TGTGCCAGCAGTACCACAGGGGGCTATCTAGTCTTATATTTT,CASSTTGGYLVLYF
TRBV25-1,-,TRBJ1-1,-,TGTGCCAGCAGTGTCCAGGGAAACACTGAAGCTTTCTTT,CASSVQGNTEAFF
TRBV5-5,-,TRBJ1-4,TRBD1,TGTGCCAGCAGCCTAGCCGGACAGGGGAGGGGAAAACTGTTTTTT,CASSLAGQGRGKLFF
TRBV30,-,TRBJ1-1,TRBD1,TGTGCCTGGAGCGGGACAGGGCGGGGGACTGAAGCTTTCTTT,CAWSGTGRGTEAFF
TRBV7-8,-,TRBJ1-1,TRBD1,TGTGCCAGCAGCTTAGGGACAGGAGTCATGAACACTGAAGCTTTCTTT,CASSLGTGVMNTEAFF
TRBV27,-,TRBJ2-7,TRBD1,TGTGCCAGCAGTTTAAGGCTCGGGACAGGGGCCTACGAGCAGTACTTC,CASSLRLGTGAYEQYF
TRBV7-6,-,TRBJ1-1,-,TGTGCCAGCAGCCAAAGTAGAAACACTGAAGCTTTCTTT,CASSQSRNTEAFF
TRBV4-2,-,TRBJ1-3,-,TGTGCCAGCAGCCAACCGCCCAGCTCTGGAAACACCATATATTTT,CASSQPPSSGNTIYF
TRBV4-2,-,TRBJ1-2,-,TGTGCCAGCAGGCGGGGAGCTACTAACTATGGCTACACCTTC,CASRRGATNYGYTF
TRBV3-1/TRBV3-2,-,TRBJ2-7,TRBD1,TGTGCCAGCAGCCAAGAGTCGGGACAGGGAGCCTCCTACGAGCAGTACTTC,CASSQESGQGASYEQYF
TRBV2,once,TRBJ2-3,TRBD2,TGTGCCAGCAGTTGGACTAGCGGTACAGATACGCAGTATTTT,CASSWTSGTDTQYF
TRBV19,-,TRBJ2-1,TRBD2,TGTGCCAGTAACTCGGGGGGGTCCTACAATGAGCAGTTCTTC,CASNSGGSYNEQFF
TRBV2,-,TRBJ2-1,TRBD2,TGTGCCAGCTCGGGGGGGGTCCGAAATGAGCAGTTCTTC,CASSGGVRNEQFF
TRBV7-2,-,TRBJ1-2,TRBD1,TGTGCCAGCAGCTCGACAGGGGGTTATGGCTACACCTTC,CASSSTGGYGYTF
TRBV4-1,-,TRBJ2-3,-,TGCGCCAGCAGCCGTACCACAGGGCGCAACACTAGCACAGATACGCAGTATTTT,CASSRTTGRNTSTDTQYF
TRBV7-2,few,TRBJ2-1,-,TGTGCCAGCAGCGCCGCCCGGGCGGGGAGCGGGTCGGAGCAGTTCTTC,CASSAARAGSGSEQFF
TRBV9,-,TRBJ1-3,-,TGTGCCAGCAGCGTACTAGGGAGCGGAGCGACCATATATTTT,CASSVLGSGATIYF
TRBV9,-,TRBJ2-1,TRBD1,TGTGCCAGCAGCGTACAGGGACAGTACAATGAGCAGTTCTTC,CASSVQGQYNEQFF
TRBV14,-,TRBJ2-5,-,TGTGCCAGCAGCCAGATGCGGGATTGGCGCCAAGAGACCCAGTACTTC,CASSQMRDWRQETQYF
TRBV11-2,-,TRBJ1-5,TRBD1,TGTGCCAGCAGGAGGGACAGCTCCCAATCGCCCCAGCATTTT,CASRRDSSQSPQHF
TRBV2,-,TRBJ1-3,-,TGTGCCAGCAGTGAAGTAACTGGAAACACCATATATTTT,CASSEVTGNTIYF
TRBV9,-,TRBJ1-1,-,TGTGCCAGCAGCGTAGGTCTGTTGTCAGAGGACACTGAAGCTTTCTTT,CASSVGLLSEDTEAFF
TRBV6-2/TRBV6-3,-,TRBJ2-1,-,TGTGCCAGCAGTTCCAGAGGGGGAATCTCCTACAATGAGCAGTTCTTC,CASSSRGGISYNEQFF
TRBV28,-,TRBJ1-1,-,TGTGCCAGCAGTTCCCCCGAGGGTTACATGAACACTGAAGCTTTCTTT,CASSSPEGYMNTEAFF
TRBV28,few,TRBJ1-1,-,TGTGCCAGCAGCTATACAGGACAGGCTTTCTTT,CASSYTGQAFF
TRBV5-4,-,TRBJ2-7,-,TGTGCCAGCAGCTTGGGCCTAGGAAAACTCGAGCAGTACTTC,CASSLGLGKLEQYF
TRBV13,-,TRBJ2-3,-,TGTGCCAGCAGCCCCGCAGGGGTGCCCACAGATACGCAGTATTTT,CASSPAGVPTDTQYF
TRBV5-5,-,TRBJ2-3,-,TGTGCCAGCAGCTGGACTACAGATACGCAGTATTTT,CASSWTTDTQYF
TRBV10-3,-,TRBJ2-5,-,TGTGCCATCAGTGAGTCGGTCAGACAAGAGACCCAGTACTTC,CAISESVRQETQYF
TRBV7-6,-,TRBJ1-1,-,TGTGCCAGCAGCTTAGGTTCGGGGAACACTGAAGCTTTCTTT,CASSLGSGNTEAFF
TRBV3-1/TRBV3-2,-,TRBJ2-1,-,TGTGCCAGCACCTTCCTAGGAGGCGATGAGCAGTTCTTC,CASTFLGGDEQFF
TRBV30,-,TRBJ1-1,-,TGTGCTAGTAGCATAGGTACTGAAGCTTTCTTT,CASSIGTEAFF
TRBV5-4,-,TRBJ1-5,-,TGTGCCAGCAGCTTCGGAGGGCATCGGGGTCAGCCCCAGCATTTT,CASSFGGHRGQPQHF
TRBV7-3,-,TRBJ2-3,TRBD1,TGTGCCAGCAGCACTACGGGACAGCCCACAGATACGCAGTATTTT,CASSTTGQPTDTQYF
TRBV19,-,TRBJ1-1,TRBD1,TGTGCCAGTAGTCCCACGACAGGGCCGCGGGGTGAAGCTTTCTTT,CASSPTTGPRGEAFF
TRBV5-4,-,TRBJ1-3,TRBD1,TGTGCCAGCAGCTTGGGACAGGGCTCACCTGGAAACACCATATATTTT,CASSLGQGSPGNTIYF
TRBV11-2,-,TRBJ2-1,TRBD2,TGTGCCAGCAGCTCATGGACTAGCGGCAATGAGCAGTTCTTC,CASSSWTSGNEQFF
TRBV3-1/TRBV3-2,-,TRBJ1-4,TRBD1,TGTGCCAGCAGCCGCCCGGGACAGGGACGGTACGGTGAAAAACTGTTTTTT,CASSRPGQGRYGEKLFF
TRBV12-3/TRBV12-4,many,TRBJ1-1,-,TGTGCCAGCAGTTTAAACCAGGAAGCTTTCTTT,CASSLNQEAFF
TRBV5-5,-,TRBJ1-5,-,TGTGCCAGCAGCTTGGAAGGGGGGGGAAGTCAGCCCCAGCATTTT,CASSLEGGGSQPQHF
TRBV4-2,-,TRBJ2-7,TRBD2,TGTGCCAGCAGCCAAGATCCAGCGGGGGGCTACGAGCAGTACTTC,CASSQDPAGGYEQYF
TRBV5-1,few,TRBJ1-2,TRBD1,TGCGCCAGCGCCATACAGGGGGCAGGTGGGGTCTACACCTTC,CASAIQGAGGVYTF
TRBV19,-,TRBJ2-1,-,TGTGCCAGTAGTTTAGTGCCAACTAGGGAGCAGTTCTTC,CASSLVPTREQFF
TRBV3-1/TRBV3-2,-,TRBJ2-3,TRBD2,TGTGCCAGCAGCCAAGTGGCAGCGGGGGGGACAGATACGCAGTATTTT,CASSQVAAGGTDTQYF
TRBV5-1,-,TRBJ1-4,TRBD1,TGCGCCAGCAGCTTGGTTACAGGGGCACGGGAAAAACTGTTTTTT,CASSLVTGAREKLFF
TRBV3-1/TRBV3-2,-,TRBJ1-6,-,TGTGCCAGCAGCCACCAGACAGGCAGAAGGGGTGGTTCACCCCTCCACTTT,CASSHQTGRRGGSPLHF
TRBV5-5,-,TRBJ2-5,-,TGTGCCAGCAAGGCCGGGGAAGAGACCCAGTACTTC,CASKAGEETQYF
TRBV30,-,TRBJ2-3,TRBD2,TGTGCCTGGAGTGGAGAAGGACTAGCGTTAGCAGATACGCAGTATTTT,CAWSGEGLALADTQYF